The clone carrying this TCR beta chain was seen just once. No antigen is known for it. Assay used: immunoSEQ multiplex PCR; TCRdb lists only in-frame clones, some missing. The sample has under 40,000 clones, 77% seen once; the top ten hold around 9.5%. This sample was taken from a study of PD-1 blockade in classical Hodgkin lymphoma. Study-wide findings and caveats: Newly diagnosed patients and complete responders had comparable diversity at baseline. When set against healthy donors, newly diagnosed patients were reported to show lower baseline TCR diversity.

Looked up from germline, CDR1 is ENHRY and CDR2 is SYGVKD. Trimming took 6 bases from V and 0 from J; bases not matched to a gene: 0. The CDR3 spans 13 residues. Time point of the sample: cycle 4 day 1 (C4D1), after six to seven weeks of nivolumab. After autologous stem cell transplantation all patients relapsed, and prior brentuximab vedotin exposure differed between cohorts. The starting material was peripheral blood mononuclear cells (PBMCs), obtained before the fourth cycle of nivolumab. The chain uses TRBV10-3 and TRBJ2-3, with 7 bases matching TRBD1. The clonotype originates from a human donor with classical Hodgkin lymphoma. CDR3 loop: CAIRTGSTDTQYF. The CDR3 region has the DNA TGTGCCATCAGGACAGGGAGCACAGATACGCAGTATTTT.